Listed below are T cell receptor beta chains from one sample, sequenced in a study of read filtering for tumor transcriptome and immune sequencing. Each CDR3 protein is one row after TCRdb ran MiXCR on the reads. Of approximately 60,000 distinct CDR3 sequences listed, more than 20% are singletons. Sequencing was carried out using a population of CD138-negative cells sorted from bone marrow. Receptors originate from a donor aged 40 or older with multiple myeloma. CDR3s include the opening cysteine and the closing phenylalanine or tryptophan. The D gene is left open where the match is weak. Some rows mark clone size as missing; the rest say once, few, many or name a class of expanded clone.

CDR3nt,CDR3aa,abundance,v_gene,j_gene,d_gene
TGTGCCAGCAGCGCGACAGGCGCGGCAGATACGCAGTATTTT,CASSATGAADTQYF,.,TRBV7-9,TRBJ2-3,.
TGTGCCAGCAGCAACTTACTACAGGGGGATAGCAATCAGCCCCAGCATTTT,CASSNLLQGDSNQPQHF,.,TRBV7-2,TRBJ1-5,TRBD1
TGTGCCAGCAGCGTAGACGGGGGCTCTTCGACCGGGGAGCTGTTTTTT,CASSVDGGSSTGELFF,few,TRBV9,TRBJ2-2,.
TGTGCCAGCTCGGGGGACACAGATACGCAGTATTTT,CASSGDTDTQYF,many,TRBV25-1,TRBJ2-3,.
TGCAGCGTGGAACCTCGGGGGTTGGTTGGGACCCAGTACTTC,CSVEPRGLVGTQYF,many,TRBV29-1,TRBJ2-5,.
TGCAGTGCTAGAGCACATCGGGACTTTGGAACGGAGACCCAGTACTTC,CSARAHRDFGTETQYF,many,TRBV20-1,TRBJ2-5,.
TGTGCCAGCAGCCGAAATGACATATACAATGAGCAGTTCTTC,CASSRNDIYNEQFF,many,TRBV28,TRBJ2-1,.
TGCAGCGATCGGGACAGCCATTTGAACACTGAAGCTTTCTTT,CSDRDSHLNTEAFF,few,TRBV29-1,TRBJ1-1,TRBD1
TGTGCCAGCAACTCGTGGGAGTGGGATGAGCAGTTCTTC,CASNSWEWDEQFF,.,TRBV7-9,TRBJ2-1,.
TGCAGCGTTGGCGGGAGAGGACGAGACGAGCAGTACTTC,CSVGGRGRDEQYF,many,TRBV29-1,TRBJ2-7,TRBD2
TGTGCCACCAGTGACCCGATCACCGGGGAGCTGTTTTTT,CATSDPITGELFF,many,TRBV24-1,TRBJ2-2,.
TGTGCCAGCAGCTTAGGAGTTACAGGGATTGAAGCTTTCTTT,CASSLGVTGIEAFF,.,TRBV7-2,TRBJ1-1,.
TGTGCCAGCAGCCCACGACAAAACACTGAAGCTTTCTTT,CASSPRQNTEAFF,many,TRBV5-4,TRBJ1-1,.
TGCAGTGCTGGACAGGGGGCGCGTGGCTACACCTTC,CSAGQGARGYTF,few,TRBV20-1,TRBJ1-2,TRBD1